Below are 16 T cell receptor beta chains sequenced from a single sample in a study of cytomegalovirus exposure and HLA in healthy donors. Profiling relied on immunoSEQ multiplex PCR, and the TCRdb table lists in-frame clones only, not all of them. This table holds 150,000 to 200,000 clones, approximately 89% found once. Material for sequencing was PBMCs. These receptor sequences come from a woman aged 18-35 years in good health and CMV-seropositive.

The gene calls are TRBV29-1 and TRBJ2-1, with 7 bases that match TRBD2. CDR1 and CDR2 (germline): SQVTM, ANQGSEA. V lost 7 bases, J lost 1 base, and 7 bases stayed unmatched. The CDR3 covers 14 residues. CDR3 bases: TGCAGCGCGACGAGCGGGGCTTCCTACAATGAGCAGTTCTTC. Protein sequence: CSATSGASYNEQFF.

V usage is TRBV11-2 and J usage is TRBJ2-2; the D gene is possibly TRBD1 (5 bases). This CDR3 is 17 amino acids long. Germline loops: CDR1 SGHAT, CDR2 FQNNGV. Trimming took 5 bases from V and 2 from J, leaving 18 bases between them. The CDR3 is CASSLPRPGRNTGELFF. CDR3 nucleotide sequence: TGTGCCAGCAGCCTCCCCCGGCCAGGGCGTAACACCGGGGAGCTGTTTTTT.

J is TRBJ2-3 and V is TRBV5-6; 8 bases are a match to TRBD2. The trim removed 0 bases at V and 0 bases at J, leaving 6 bases unmatched. Per germline, CDR1 SGHDT and CDR2 YYEEEE. The CDR3 is 17 amino acids. The CDR3 region is CASSLGGLVLSTDTQYF. CDR3 in DNA: TGTGCCAGCAGCTTGGGGGGACTAGTCTTGAGCACAGATACGCAGTATTTT.

The V gene is TRBV6-6, the J gene TRBJ1-1, with no clear D. Germline CDR1 reads MNHNY; CDR2 reads SVGAGI (reference sequence). The CDR3 contains 13 residues. V lost 6 bases and J 0 bases, leaving 8 bases between the germline ends. CDR3 DNA sequence: TGTGCCAGCAGAAGAGATTTGAACACTGAAGCTTTCTTT. Its translation is CASRRDLNTEAFF.

The chain couples TRBV4-2 to TRBJ1-1; maybe TRBD1 (6 bases). The V end was cut by 3 bases, the J end by 3 bases, with 11 bases between. Germline CDR1 LGHNA, CDR2 YNFKEQ. The CDR3 runs to 14 residues. CDR3 in amino acids: CASSQADRDTEAFF. For the CDR3, the DNA is TGTGCCAGCAGCCAGGCGGACAGAGACACTGAAGCTTTCTTT.

This rearrangement joins TRBV10-3 to TRBJ2-7; 9 positions match TRBD1. There are 13 residues in the CDR3. The germline V gene encodes CDR1 ENHRY and CDR2 SYGVKD. V dropped 9 bases and J dropped 6; count of bases not matched to a gene: 9. The CDR3 bases are TGTGCCATGAAAGGGACAGGGAGGGGCGAGCAGTACTTC. The encoded protein is CAMKGTGRGEQYF.

The J gene is TRBJ1-1, the V gene TRBV7-9; TRBD1 matches at 9 bases. V shed 4 bases, J shed 4 bases, and the junction held 1 base outside the gene matches. Per germline, CDR1 SEHNR and CDR2 FQNEAQ (reference sequence). This CDR3 has 13 amino acids. The CDR3 region is CASSWTGVTEAFF. The CDR3 nucleotides read TGTGCCAGCAGCTGGACAGGGGTCACTGAAGCTTTCTTT.

The chain uses TRBV2 and TRBJ1-2, with D hard to call. Trimming took off 7 bases at V and 4 bases at J, with 22 bases between the two ends. The CDR3 totals 16 residues. Germline loops: CDR1 SNHLY, CDR2 FYNNEI. The CDR3 nucleotides read TGTGCCAGCACCCCAAGACTCAGTACCTTTCCCTATGGCTACACCTTC. It yields the protein CASTPRLSTFPYGYTF.

This chain links TRBV2 with TRBJ2-5; 7 bases align to TRBD2. V dropped 10 bases and J dropped 7; count of bases not matched to a gene: 15. From germline, CDR1 is SNHLY and CDR2 FYNNEI. This CDR3 contains 14 residues. The CDR3 loop is CATKGLGSIGTQYF. The DNA for the CDR3 is TGTGCCACTAAAGGACTAGGTTCGATTGGGACCCAGTACTTC. Full variable domain (rest looked up from reference TRBV2 and TRBJ2-5): EPEVTQTPSHQVTQMGQEVILRCVPISNHLYFYWYRQILGQKVEFLVSFYNNEISEKSEIFDDQFSVERPDGSNFTLKIRSTKLEDSAMYFCATKGLGSIGTQYFGPGTRLLVL.

The gene calls are TRBV15 and TRBJ1-4, with D tentatively TRBD1 (5 bases). In germline, CDR1 is LNHNV, CDR2 YYDKDF (reference sequence). CDR3 length equals 15 residues. The V end lost 0 bases, the J end lost 5 bases, and 10 bases lay between the germline ends. The CDR3 region is CATSRDGGSNEKLFF. CDR3 DNA: TGTGCCACCAGCAGAGATGGGGGGTCGAATGAAAAACTGTTTTTT.

V gene TRBV4-1 combines with J gene TRBJ2-7; 7 bases line up with TRBD2. CDR3 length equals 15 residues. Per germline, CDR1 MGHRA and CDR2 YSYEKL. Trimming took 4 bases from V and 4 from J; bases not matched to a gene: 10. In DNA, the CDR3 is TGCGCCAGCAGCCCCCTGGAGTGGCGGGGGTACGAGCAGTACTTC. This translates into CASSPLEWRGYEQYF.

The V gene is TRBV30, the J gene TRBJ2-5, with a possible D match to TRBD2 (6 bases). Trimming stripped 4 bases from V and 6 bases from J, with 15 bases between. In germline, CDR1 is GTSNPN, CDR2 SVGIG (reference sequence). The CDR3 runs 13 residues. The CDR3 loop is CAWIGGREKTQYF. The CDR3 DNA sequence: TGTGCCTGGATAGGAGGGAGAGAGAAGACCCAGTACTTC.

This clone was observed a single time. The chain couples TRBV9 to TRBJ1-2; D may be TRBD1 (5 bases). The germline gives CDR1 SGDLS, CDR2 YYNGEE. With 3 bases removed from V and 7 bases from J, the gap between germline ends came to 13 bases. This CDR3 has 13 residues. CDR3 amino acids: CASSDEDTSGYTF. The DNA for the CDR3 is TGTGCCAGCAGCGATGAGGACACCAGTGGCTACACCTTC.

The chain joins TRBV4-3 to TRBJ2-7, with 15 bases that match TRBD2. The CDR3 totals 17 residues. Looked up from germline, CDR1 is LGHNA and CDR2 is YSLEER. V trimming: 3 bases; J trimming: 6 bases; junction bases outside the gene matches: 9. CDR3 sequence reads: CASSQDTGLAGGGEQYF. CDR3 sequence (DNA): TGCGCCAGCAGCCAGGACACGGGACTAGCGGGAGGTGGCGAGCAGTACTTC.

This chain uses TRBV6-5 with TRBJ1-1; D remains ambiguous. The CDR3 is made up of 12 amino acids. Per germline, CDR1 MNHEY and CDR2 SVGAGI. V was cut by 10 bases and J by 4 bases, with 13 bases left in between. The CDR3 nucleotides read TGTGCCACCCGAGGGCTGGGCACTGAAGCTTTCTTT. Encoded protein: CATRGLGTEAFF.

The chain combines TRBV7-3 with TRBJ2-1; D uncertain. The germline V gene has CDR1 SGHTA and CDR2 FQGTGA. The CDR3 sequence is 15 residues long. V lost 4 bases, J lost 5 bases, and 15 bases lay in between. The CDR3 nucleotides read TGTGCCAGCAGCTCTAGTCTAATTCGAAACAATGAGCAGTTCTTC. Its translation is CASSSSLIRNNEQFF.